Described below is a single T cell receptor beta chain sequence and its context. Its antigen is undetermined. The CDR3 length is 12 residues. J gave up 2 bases and V 9 bases, and 0 bases lay outside the gene matches. Per the germline V gene, CDR1 is MNHEY and CDR2 is SVGAGI. Through a sample-barcoded 5' primer and a J-beta primer mix, a second PCR was run for about 7 to 12 cycles. Each cDNA molecule was tagged by a template-switch adaptor with 12 random nucleotides. CDR3-containing paired-end reads numbering at least 2.5 million came from each sample. MiXCR, run by TCRdb on the 5' RACE reads, gives a single entry per CDR3 protein. The sample records around 1,600,000 distinct CDR3 sequences, approximately 42% being singletons. The sample belongs to a study of blood T cells in healthy people across ages. General study results and limits: Researchers said unsorted PBMCs prevented a conclusive naive versus antigen-experienced comparison.

Healthy Russian Caucasian donors spanned ages roughly 6 to 90 years. The sample taken for sequencing was blood. This TCR came from a woman between 18 and 30 years old in good health. V usage is TRBV6-5 and J usage is TRBJ1-2; 10 nucleotides line up with TRBD1. The CDR3: CARDRGNYGYTF. DNA of the CDR3: TGTGCCAGGGACAGGGGGAACTATGGCTACACCTTC.